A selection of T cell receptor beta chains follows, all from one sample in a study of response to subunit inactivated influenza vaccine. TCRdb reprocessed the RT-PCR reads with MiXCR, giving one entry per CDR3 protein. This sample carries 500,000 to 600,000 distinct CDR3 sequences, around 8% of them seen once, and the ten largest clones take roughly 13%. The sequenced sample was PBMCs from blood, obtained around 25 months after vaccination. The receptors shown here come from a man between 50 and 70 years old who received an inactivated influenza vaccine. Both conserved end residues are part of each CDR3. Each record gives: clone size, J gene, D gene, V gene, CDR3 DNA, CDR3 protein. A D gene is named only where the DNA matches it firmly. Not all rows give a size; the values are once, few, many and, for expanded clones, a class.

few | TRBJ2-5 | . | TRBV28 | TGTGCCAGCAGTTGGGGACTTGCGGTGACCCAGTACTTC | CASSWGLAVTQYF
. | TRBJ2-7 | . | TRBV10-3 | TGTGCCATCAGTGAGGGGACGGGCTCCTACGAGCAGTACTTC | CAISEGTGSYEQYF
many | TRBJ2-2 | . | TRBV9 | TGTGCCAGCAGCGTAGCTGGGGTATGGGACACCGGGGAGCTGTTTTTT | CASSVAGVWDTGELFF
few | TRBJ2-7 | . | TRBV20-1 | TGCAGTGCTAGAAACAGCGGTCCAAGCTCCTACGAGCAGTACTTC | CSARNSGPSSYEQYF
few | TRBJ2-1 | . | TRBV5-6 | TGTGCCAGCAGCTTGGAGATCAGATCTATTTCCTACAATGAGCAGTTCTTC | CASSLEIRSISYNEQFF
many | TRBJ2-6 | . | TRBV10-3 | TGTGCCATCGCAGCAGGTGTCTCTGGGGCCAACGTCCTGACTTTC | CAIAAGVSGANVLTF
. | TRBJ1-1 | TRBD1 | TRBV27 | TGTGCCAGCAGCATACTCTTTCAGGGGGGAGGGACTGAAGCTTTCTTT | CASSILFQGGGTEAFF
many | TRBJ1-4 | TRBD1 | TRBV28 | TGTGCCAGCGGGGATCAGGGGGCGGCTAATGAAAAACTGTTTTTT | CASGDQGAANEKLFF
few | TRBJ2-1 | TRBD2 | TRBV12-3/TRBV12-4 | TGTGCCAGCAGTTTTGGTAGCGGGACACTCTCCTACAATGAGCAGTTCTTC | CASSFGSGTLSYNEQFF
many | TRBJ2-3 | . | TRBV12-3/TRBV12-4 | TGTGCCAGCAGTTTAGGACAGATCCCGGATACGCAGTATTTT | CASSLGQIPDTQYF
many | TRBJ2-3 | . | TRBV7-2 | TGTGCCAGCAGCTTAGGGTGGAGGACAGATACGCAGTATTTT | CASSLGWRTDTQYF
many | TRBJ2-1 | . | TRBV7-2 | TGTGCCAGCAGCTTCAGGGGAGGGAATGAGCAGTTCTTC | CASSFRGGNEQFF
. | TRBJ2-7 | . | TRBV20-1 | TGCAGTGCTAGAGGACCCTCGGCCTACGAGCAGTACTTC | CSARGPSAYEQYF
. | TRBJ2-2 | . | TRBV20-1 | TGCAGTGCTAGCGGAGTTACCTTGACGGGAAACACCGGGGAGCTGTTTTTT | CSASGVTLTGNTGELFF
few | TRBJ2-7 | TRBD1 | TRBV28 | TGTGCCATCAGGGGGGCAGGGGGCTCGAGCGAGCAGTACTTC | CAIRGAGGSSEQYF
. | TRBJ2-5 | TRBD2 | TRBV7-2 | TGTGCCAGCAGCTTACCAGCGGGAGGGCCGGAGACCCAGTACTTC | CASSLPAGGPETQYF
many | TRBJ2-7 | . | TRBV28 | TGTGCCAGCAGTTTTACAAACTACGAGCAGTACTTC | CASSFTNYEQYF
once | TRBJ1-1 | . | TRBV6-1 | TGTGCCAGCAGTGAAGCGCTCTTGGGAGTGGCCATGAGGACTGAAGCTTTCTTT | CASSEALLGVAMRTEAFF
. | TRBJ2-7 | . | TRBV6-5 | TGTGCCAGCAGTTACTCCGAAGGGGACACCTACGAGCAGTACTTC | CASSYSEGDTYEQYF
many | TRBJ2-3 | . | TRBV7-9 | TGTGCCAGCAGCTTACCCCTAGGGGGAGGTTCCACAGATACGCAGTATTTT | CASSLPLGGGSTDTQYF
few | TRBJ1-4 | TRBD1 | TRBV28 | TGTGCCAGCAGTCTGGGGACAGGGGGACATGAAAAACTGTTTTTT | CASSLGTGGHEKLFF
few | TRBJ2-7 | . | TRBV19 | TGTGCCAGTAGCCCGGGACCGCCTAGTCTTGAGCAGTACTTC | CASSPGPPSLEQYF
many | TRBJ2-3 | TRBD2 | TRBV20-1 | TGCAGTGCTAGAGATGGCGGGGGGTCCACAGATACGCAGTATTTT | CSARDGGGSTDTQYF
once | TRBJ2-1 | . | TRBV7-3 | TGTGCCAGCAGCTTAAGGTCCGCCCCCACAGATGAGCAGTTCTTC | CASSLRSAPTDEQFF
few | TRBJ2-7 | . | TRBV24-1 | TGTGCCACCAGTGATTCCCACGGAGGGACCGAGCAGTACTTC | CATSDSHGGTEQYF
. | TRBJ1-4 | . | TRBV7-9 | TGTGCCAGCAGCTCCTCGGAAAAACTGTTTTTT | CASSSSEKLFF
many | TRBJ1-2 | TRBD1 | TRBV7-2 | TGTGCCAGCAGCCACGGGACAGGTGGTCACTATGGCTACACCTTC | CASSHGTGGHYGYTF
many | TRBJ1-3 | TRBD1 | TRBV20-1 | TGCAGTGCCTACGACCGGGACAGGGGAGTCCGGGACACCATATATTTT | CSAYDRDRGVRDTIYF
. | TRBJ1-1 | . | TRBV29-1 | TGCAGCGTTGTATTGGGGGGTAACACTGAAGCTTTCTTT | CSVVLGGNTEAFF
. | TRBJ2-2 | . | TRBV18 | TGTGCCAGCTCACGGACACAACTACAGAACACCGGGGAGCTGTTTTTT | CASSRTQLQNTGELFF
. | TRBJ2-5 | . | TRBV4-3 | TGCGCCAGCAGCCAAGTGTATGCGCCTAGCCGGGAGACCCAGTACTTC | CASSQVYAPSRETQYF
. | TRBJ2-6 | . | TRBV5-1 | TGCGCCAGCAGCTTGGCCCCCTCTTTGGGCTCTGGGGCCAACGTCCTGACTTTC | CASSLAPSLGSGANVLTF
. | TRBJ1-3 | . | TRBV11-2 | TGTGCCAGCAGCTTGCGGGGCTGGGACACCATATATTTT | CASSLRGWDTIYF
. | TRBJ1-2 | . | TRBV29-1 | TGCAGCGTCGCTAGGGAGTTTGTCTATGGCTACACCTTC | CSVAREFVYGYTF
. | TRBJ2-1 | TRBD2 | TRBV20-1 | TGCAGTGCTAGAGAACTAGCGGGAGGTGGGAATGAGCAGTTCTTC | CSARELAGGGNEQFF
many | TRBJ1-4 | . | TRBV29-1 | TGCAGCGTTGGAGGGGCACCGGATGAAAAACTGTTTTTT | CSVGGAPDEKLFF
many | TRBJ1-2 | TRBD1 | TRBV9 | TGTGCCAGCAGCGTAGACCCGACAGGGAACTATGGCTACACCTTC | CASSVDPTGNYGYTF
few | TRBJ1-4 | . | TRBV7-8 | TGTGCCAGCAGCTTATTTAGGCTTGCAACTAATGAAAAACTGTTTTTT | CASSLFRLATNEKLFF
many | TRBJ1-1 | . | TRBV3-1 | TGTGCCAGCAGCCCCCTGGCCCCTGGGAAAGCTTTCTTT | CASSPLAPGKAFF
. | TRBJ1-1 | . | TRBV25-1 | TGTGCCAGCAGTGAAACAGGGTATAACACTGAAGCTTTCTTT | CASSETGYNTEAFF
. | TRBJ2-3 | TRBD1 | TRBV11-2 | TGTGCCAGCAGCCCCGGGACAGGGCTAACAGATACGCAGTATTTT | CASSPGTGLTDTQYF
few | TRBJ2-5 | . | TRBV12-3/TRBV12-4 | TGTGCCAGCGGAACAGGGTTCAAGACCCAGTACTTC | CASGTGFKTQYF
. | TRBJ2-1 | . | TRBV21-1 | TGTGCCAGCAGCGCCACCGGGACAGGGTACTACAATGAGCAGTTCTTC | CASSATGTGYYNEQFF
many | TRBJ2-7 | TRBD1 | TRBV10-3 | TGTGCCACCCGGGACAGGGAGTCCTACGAGCAGTACTTC | CATRDRESYEQYF
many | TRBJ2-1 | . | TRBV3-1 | TGTGCCAGCATTATGGGGGGGGCCTCAGGAGAGCAGTTCTTC | CASIMGGASGEQFF
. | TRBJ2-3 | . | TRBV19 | TGTGCCAGTAGTATAGGTGGGGGTACTAGCACAGATACGCAGTATTTT | CASSIGGGTSTDTQYF
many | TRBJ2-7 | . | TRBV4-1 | TGCGCCAGCAGCCAATCCCCCGGCAGGGGTCTATCCTACGAGCAGTACTTC | CASSQSPGRGLSYEQYF
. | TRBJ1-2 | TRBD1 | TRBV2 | TGTGCCATCGCGGACAGGTCCTATGGCTACACCTTC | CAIADRSYGYTF
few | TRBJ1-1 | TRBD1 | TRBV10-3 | TGTGCCATCAGTGATGTTCGGCAGGGGGGAGCTTTCTTT | CAISDVRQGGAFF
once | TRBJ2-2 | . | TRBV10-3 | TGTGCCATCAGTCTGAGTACGGGTGGCGACACCGGGGAGCTGTTTTTT | CAISLSTGGDTGELFF
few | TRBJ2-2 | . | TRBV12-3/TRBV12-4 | TGTGCCAGCAGGAGTAAACAGAACACCGGGGAGCTGTTTTTT | CASRSKQNTGELFF
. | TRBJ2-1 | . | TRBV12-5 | TGTGCTAGTGGTTTGGACACAGCGAATGAGCAGTTCTTC | CASGLDTANEQFF